This T cell receptor beta chain was retrieved from a study of neurological immune-mediated disorders. General study results and limits: None of the CDR3 amino acid sequences found in expanded clones was shared across subjects. This suggests that the TCR-beta repertoires were private in all groups.

Time point denoted: longitudinal time-point 2. The starting material, 2 million PBMCs stored at -80 C, gave rise to the unsorted libraries. Germline CDR1 SGHRS, CDR2 YFSETQ. Trimming removed 2 bases at V and 1 base at J, with 2 bases between. This CDR3 has 12 amino acids. A 10-nucleotide random UMI tagged transcripts in template-switch 5'RACE cDNA synthesis. Sequencing runs each generated in excess of 180 million TCR-beta sequences derived from 15-18 subjects. TCRdb reanalysed the 5' RACE reads using MiXCR and keeps one entry per CDR3 protein. This table holds some 45,000 distinct CDR3 sequences, less than 15% found once. This clonotype occurred many times. What it binds is unknown.

The specimen was PBMCs. The chain uses TRBV5-1 and TRBJ2-3; D gene ambiguous. This TCR came from a male donor with HTLV-1-associated myelopathy (HAM/TSP). CDR3 region: CASSFGTDTQYF. CDR3 nucleotides: TGCGCCAGCAGCTTCGGCACAGATACGCAGTATTTT.